This passage covers 28 T cell receptor beta chains from one sample sequenced in a study of T cell responses to AZD1222 COVID-19 vaccine (dated by TCRdb to the early 2020s). Library preparation was by the immunoSEQ multiplex PCR assay. This is the immuneACCESS table as TCRdb keeps it, with only in-frame sequences that have V and J called. A part of the clones is gone; compared with another copy, unresolved V genes explain less than half, and the rest is unexplained. This sample lists under 75,000 clones; about 88% were detected once. The ten largest make up 17% of the sample. This specimen's time point label, per the study, means: baseline before first vaccination. The material sequenced was peripheral blood, taken on day 0 of AZD1222 vaccination. The receptors derive from an adult in good health.

The CDR3 loop is CASSPSEGNYEQYF. The CDR3 DNA reads TGCGCCAGCAGCCCTTCCGAGGGGAACTACGAGCAGTACTTC. The chain recombines TRBV5-1 with TRBJ2-7; either TRBD1 or TRBD2 may fit D (5 bases each). Trimming left V 4 bases short and J 3 bases short, with 14 bases between. Germline loops: CDR1 SGHRS, CDR2 YFSETQ. The CDR3 totals 14 residues.

The chain is built from TRBV21-1 and TRBJ1-4; the table's D call, TRBD1, was not checked against the DNA. TRBV21-1 is recorded as a pseudogene. This CDR3 spans 15 amino acids. The CDR3 DNA reads as TGTGCCAGCAGCAATACAGCCGCACCCGCTGAAAAACTGTTTTTT. Amino acid sequence: CASSNTAAPAEKLFF.

This clone was recorded only once. The J gene is TRBJ1-5, the V gene TRBV4-1, with TRBD1 matching 8 bases. CDR3 length: 18 residues. The germline gives CDR1 MGHRA, CDR2 YSYEKL. V dropped 0 bases and J dropped 2; count of bases not matched to a gene: 9. The CDR3 sequence: CASSQERETGAGNQPQHF. The CDR3 DNA follows: TGCGCCAGCAGCCAAGAAAGGGAGACAGGGGCTGGCAATCAGCCCCAGCATTTT.

V gene TRBV30 combines with J gene TRBJ2-2; TRBD2 agrees at 11 bases. This CDR3 spans 15 amino acids. Trimming removed 3 bases from V and 5 bases from J; junction bases left unmatched: 5. Germline V gives CDR1 GTSNPN, CDR2 SVGIG (reference sequence). The CDR3 spells CAWRTSGRRTGELFF. In nucleotides, the CDR3 is TGTGCCTGGAGAACTAGCGGGAGACGTACCGGGGAGCTGTTTTTT.

The chain recombines TRBV29-1 with TRBJ2-1; D remains ambiguous. This CDR3 is 10 amino acids long. Deletions cut 4 bases from V and 4 bases from J, with 2 bases between. Germline CDR1 reads SQVTM; CDR2 reads ANQGSEA. The CDR3, as DNA: TGCAGCGTTGGTTACAATGAGCAGTTCTTC. This gives the protein CSVGYNEQFF.

This chain connects TRBV21-1 to TRBJ2-7. TRBV21-1 has pseudogene status. CDR3 length equals 14 residues. In DNA, the CDR3 is TGTGCCAGCAGCAAAGTATTACCCCTGAACGAGCAGTACTTC. Its protein product is CASSKVLPLNEQYF.

The CDR3 sequence: CASTPRIAGGNHQETQYF. The CDR3 coding sequence is TGTGCCAGCACCCCTCGCATAGCGGGGGGGAATCACCAAGAGACCCAGTACTTC. This chain joins TRBV18 and TRBJ2-5, with TRBD2 matching 11 bases. After removal of 8 bases from V and 0 bases from J, the junction contained 14 bases not matched to a gene. CDR3 length equals 18 residues. Germline values: CDR1 KGHSH, CDR2 LQKENI.

This chain connects TRBV7-6 to TRBJ2-7, with 9 positions matching TRBD2. The germline V gene has CDR1 SGHVS and CDR2 FNYEAQ. The V gene end was trimmed by 5 bases and the J gene end by 0 bases; junction bases not matched to a gene: 5. There are 15 residues in the CDR3. This chain's CDR3 is CASSPRLAASYEQYF. The DNA of the CDR3 is TGTGCCAGCAGCCCGCGACTAGCGGCCTCCTACGAGCAGTACTTC.

This chain links TRBV18 with TRBJ2-1; no definite D call. V was shortened by 2 bases and J by 3 bases, with 20 bases between the two germline ends. Per germline, CDR1 KGHSH and CDR2 LQKENI. The CDR3 runs 18 residues. The DNA of the CDR3 is TGTGCCAGCTCACCATCTAACAACCGCAGAATCTACTACAATGAGCAGTTCTTC. This encodes CASSPSNNRRIYYNEQFF.

This clone has a handful of counts. The genes are TRBV7-3 and TRBJ1-1; D remains ambiguous. This CDR3 has 14 amino acids. Germline loops: CDR1 SGHTA, CDR2 FQGTGA. Deletions cut 1 base from V and 1 base from J, with 7 bases between. CDR3 sequence reads: CASSLMYQNTEAFF. The CDR3 coding sequence is TGTGCCAGCAGCTTAATGTACCAGAACACTGAAGCTTTCTTT.

V is TRBV6-2 or TRBV6-3 and J is TRBJ1-3, with D unclear. The V end was cut by 1 base, the J end by 9 bases, with 13 bases between. The CDR3 spans 14 residues. Per the germline V gene, CDR1 is MNHEY and CDR2 is SVGEGT. CDR3 sequence: CASSYFNSDGTIYF. The CDR3 DNA is TGTGCCAGCAGTTACTTCAACAGTGACGGCACCATATATTTT.

The rearrangement links TRBV5-1 to TRBJ2-1, with no clear D. Germline V gene lookup returns CDR1 SGHRS and CDR2 YFSETQ. This CDR3 contains 15 residues. Between the trimmed V and J ends, which lost 3 bases and 9 bases, there was a span of 19 bases. The CDR3 here is CASSSGDTHQGEQFF. The CDR3 DNA reads TGCGCCAGCAGCTCCGGTGACACCCATCAAGGTGAGCAGTTCTTC.

This clone was detected a few times. J is TRBJ2-3 and V is TRBV6-1; no definite D call. Trimming removed 0 bases at V and 2 bases at J, with 9 bases between. This CDR3 contains 15 residues. Germline CDR1 reads MNHNS; CDR2 reads SASEGT. CDR3 DNA sequence: TGTGCCAGCAGTGAAGCTAAGGGATCCACAGATACGCAGTATTTT. Protein: CASSEAKGSTDTQYF.

The gene calls are TRBV28 and TRBJ2-7, with D possibly matching TRBD2 (6 bases). V lost 3 bases and J lost 3, with 12 bases in between. This CDR3 spans 14 amino acids. Germline-derived CDR1 and CDR2 are MDHEN and SYDVKM. CDR3 coding DNA: TGTGCCAGCAGTTTGCGGGGCCAGATCTACGAGCAGTACTTC. This gives the protein CASSLRGQIYEQYF.

This clone was seen a handful of times. This rearrangement joins TRBV18 to TRBJ2-5, with 8 positions matching TRBD1. The CDR3 runs 15 residues. Germline CDR1 and CDR2: KGHSH and LQKENI. Unmatched junction bases numbered 8, after V lost 3 bases and J lost 5 bases. CDR3 DNA: TGTGCCAGCTCACCGGGCAGGGGGCTAGAGGAGACCCAGTACTTC. As protein: CASSPGRGLEETQYF.

The chain recombines TRBV28 with TRBJ1-5, with 7 nucleotides matching TRBD1. CDR1 MDHEN and CDR2 SYDVKM come from the germline V gene. The V gene end was trimmed by 7 bases and the J gene end by 8 bases; junction bases not matched to a gene: 11. CDR3 size: 14 residues. The CDR3 sequence is CASTRQGYREPQHF. In DNA form, the CDR3 reads TGTGCCAGCACCAGACAGGGATACAGGGAGCCCCAGCATTTT.

V is TRBV27 and J is TRBJ1-1, with a possible D match to TRBD1 (5 bases). This CDR3 has 15 residues. V was cut by 5 bases and J by 3 bases, with 16 bases left in between. Germline V gives CDR1 MNHEY, CDR2 SMNVEV (reference sequence). CDR3 protein: CASSRNVGTDTEAFF. The CDR3 DNA is TGTGCCAGCAGTAGGAACGTGGGGACGGACACTGAAGCTTTCTTT.

This rearrangement joins TRBV4-2 to TRBJ2-1, with 7 bases identical to TRBD1. In germline, CDR1 is LGHNA, CDR2 YNFKEQ. J was trimmed by 6 bases and V by 3 bases; bases with no gene match: 20. CDR3 length: 19 residues. The CDR3 bases are TGTGCCAGCAGCCAGGGTACTTATTGGGGACAGAATCTCCTCAATGAGCAGTTCTTC. This gives the protein CASSQGTYWGQNLLNEQFF.

The chain links TRBV7-2 to TRBJ2-3; D is uncertain. The length of the CDR3 is 14 residues. Germline-derived CDR1 and CDR2 are SGHTA and FQGNSA. V shed 5 bases and J shed 1 base, with 10 bases lying between them. The CDR3 nucleotides read TGTGCCAGCAGCGGCAACGTGGGCACAGATACGCAGTATTTT. Translated: CASSGNVGTDTQYF. Full variable domain (outside the CDR3, taken from reference TRBV7-2 and TRBJ2-3): GAGVSQSPSNKVTEKGKDVELRCDPISGHTALYWYRQSLGQGLEFLIYFQGNSAPDKSGLPSDRFSAERTGGSVSTLTIQRTQQEDSAVYLCASSGNVGTDTQYFGPGTRLTVL.

This chain connects TRBV7-9 to TRBJ2-2, with TRBD1 identical over 9 bases. The CDR3 loop spans 15 amino acids. J lost 1 base, V lost 3 bases, and 0 bases had no gene match. Germline lookup yields CDR1 SEHNR and CDR2 FQNEAQ (reference sequence). The CDR3 bases are TGTGCCAGCAGCTTGGGACAGGGGAACACCGGGGAGCTGTTTTTT. Residues: CASSLGQGNTGELFF.

J is TRBJ2-3 and V is TRBV10-3, with D perhaps being TRBD1 or TRBD2 (6 bases each). Germline V CDR1 and CDR2: ENHRY, SYGVKD. The V end lost 3 bases, the J end lost 4 bases, and 11 bases lay between the germline ends. This CDR3 region has 14 residues. CDR3 DNA: TGTGCCATCAGTGATGGAGGGGGTTCAGATACGCAGTATTTT. Translated, it gives CAISDGGGSDTQYF.

V and J are TRBV29-1 and TRBJ2-7; maybe TRBD2 (6 bases). Trimming removed 0 bases from V and 6 bases from J, with 9 bases in between. The CDR3 runs to 12 residues. In germline, CDR1 is SQVTM, CDR2 ANQGSEA. The CDR3 protein is CSVEDLGGEQYF. In DNA form, the CDR3 reads TGCAGCGTTGAAGATCTGGGGGGCGAGCAGTACTTC.

The gene calls are TRBV12-3 or TRBV12-4 and TRBJ1-1; D is possibly TRBD1 (6 bases). Trimming cost V 8 bases and J 8 bases, with 15 bases left between them. This CDR3 region has 12 residues. CDR3 in DNA: TGTGCCAGCCGCCCCGGGGGACAAGAAGCTTTCTTT. Amino acids: CASRPGGQEAFF.

The V gene is TRBV5-5, the J gene TRBJ2-7, with 11 bases aligning to TRBD2. From germline, CDR1 is SGHKS and CDR2 YYEKEE (reference sequence). CDR3 length equals 16 residues. V lost 4 bases, J lost 5 bases, and 11 bases stayed unmatched. The CDR3 sequence: CASSRGVTSGTHEQYF. The CDR3 DNA sequence: TGTGCCAGCAGCCGTGGGGTGACTAGCGGGACCCACGAGCAGTACTTC.

This clone was recorded once. The chain has TRBV21-1 and TRBJ2-1; the table names TRBD2, a call not compared with the DNA. TRBV21-1 is annotated as a pseudogene. The CDR3 has 16 residues. CDR3 region: CASSGLAGGDHNEQFF. Here the CDR3 DNA reads TGTGCCAGCAGCGGACTAGCGGGAGGGGACCACAATGAGCAGTTCTTC.

V and J are TRBV11-2 and TRBJ2-7; 13 bases fit TRBD2. Per the germline V gene, CDR1 is SGHAT and CDR2 is FQNNGV. V trimming: 1 base; J trimming: 3 bases; junction bases outside the gene matches: 3. The CDR3 length is 16 residues. The DNA for the CDR3 is TGTGCCAGCAGCTTAGTGGGACTAGCGGGGTACTACGAGCAGTACTTC. Translated: CASSLVGLAGYYEQYF. Drawing the rest from reference TRBV11-2 and TRBJ2-7, the complete variable domain is EAGVAQSPRYKIIEKRQSVAFWCNPISGHATLYWYQQILGQGPKLLIQFQNNGVVDDSQLPKDRFSAERLKGVDSTLKIQPAKLEDSAVYLCASSLVGLAGYYEQYFGPGTRLTVT.

The chain carries TRBV9 and TRBJ2-7, with 10 bases aligning to TRBD1. Germline lookup yields CDR1 SGDLS and CDR2 YYNGEE. The length of the CDR3 is 15 residues. Trimming removed 0 bases from V and 0 bases from J; junction bases left unmatched: 0. The CDR3 nucleotides are TGTGCCAGCAGCGTAGGGACAGGGGGCTCCTACGAGCAGTACTTC. It encodes CASSVGTGGSYEQYF.

This sequence joins TRBV29-1 and TRBJ1-1; unclear D gene. This CDR3 contains 14 residues. Germline CDR1 reads SQVTM; CDR2 reads ANQGSEA. V dropped 6 bases and J dropped 1 base, with 15 bases sitting between them. The CDR3 DNA reads as TGCAGCGTCTCACCCTCCGGGGAGAACACTGAAGCTTTCTTT. This codes for CSVSPSGENTEAFF. Filled out from reference TRBV29-1 and TRBJ1-1, the complete variable domain reads SAVISQKPSRDICQRGTSLTIQCQVDSQVTMMFWYRQQPGQSLTLIATANQGSEATYESGFVIDKFPISRPNLTFSTLTVSNMSPEDSSIYLCSVSPSGENTEAFFGQGTRLTVV.